The 24 T cell receptor delta chains in this list originate from one sample, sequenced in a study of Vδ1+ human thymocytes. The template was reverse-transcribed extracted RNA. Multiplex PCR used pooled V-gene forward primers and a constant-region reverse primer to amplify CDR3s. TCRdb re-called the multiplex PCR reads via CATT. The table lists fewer than 90,000 delta-chain clones, 30% to 40% of them singletons, with 0.2% to 0.3% in the top ten. General study results and limits: Thymic TRG and TRD repertoires appeared highly polyclonal, with Gaussian CDR3 length distributions.

For these TCRs, the target antigens are not known. The sequencing input was Vdelta1+ gamma-delta thymocytes from the thymus. Sample subset: FACS-sorted CD3+ TCRalphabeta- TCRVdelta1+ TCRVdelta2- thymocytes. The receptors come from a boy in the first two years of life who had congenital heart surgery.

The table lists this clone with a few counts. The genes are TRDV1 and TRDJ1; TRDD3 might be the D (7 bases). Per the germline V gene, CDR1 is TSWWSYY and CDR2 is QGS. The V end lost 0 bases, the J end lost 6 bases, and 26 bases lay between the germline ends. The CDR3 spans 19 residues. The CDR3 DNA is TGTGCTCTTGGGGAACTGCTTCCTCGGTGGGGGAAATTGGGCCATAAACTCATCTTT. Its protein is CALGELLPRWGKLGHKLIF.

The gene calls are TRDV1 and TRDJ1; TRDD3 aligns across 8 bases. This CDR3 region has 16 residues. Germline-derived CDR1 and CDR2 are TSWWSYY and QGS. V gave up 4 bases and J gave up 4 bases; unmatched junction bases: 11. DNA of the CDR3: TGTGCTCTTGGGGTCGTAGGACTGGGGGTCTACGATAAACTCATCTTT. This encodes CALGVVGLGVYDKLIF.

This clone was picked up a small number of times. This chain connects TRDV1 to TRDJ1, with 9 bases matching TRDD3. The CDR3 has 16 residues. Germline V gene data show CDR1 as TSWWSYY and CDR2 as QGS. The trim removed 9 bases at V and 0 bases at J, leaving 11 bases unmatched. CDR3 bases: TGTGCTCTGTATCCTTACTGGGGGAGGTACACCGATAAACTCATCTTT. This gives the protein CALYPYWGRYTDKLIF.

The chain recombines TRDV1 with TRDJ1; 11 nucleotides agree with TRDD3. Germline CDR1 TSWWSYY, CDR2 QGS. There are 21 residues in the CDR3. The V gene end was trimmed by 1 base and the J gene end by 2 bases; junction bases not matched to a gene: 18. CDR3 region: CALGEPPTPLGDTEGTDKLIF. CDR3 in DNA: TGTGCTCTTGGGGAACCCCCTACCCCGCTGGGGGATACTGAGGGTACCGATAAACTCATCTTT.

This chain joins TRDV1 and TRDJ1; tentatively, D is TRDD2 (6 bases). V lost 3 bases and J lost 8, with 34 bases in between. Germline loops: CDR1 TSWWSYY, CDR2 QGS. The CDR3 spans 20 residues. The CDR3 DNA follows: TGTGCTCTTGGGGACCACCCTTCCCGGGGACTTTCCAATTGGTCCCCCAAACTCATCTTT. Translated, it gives CALGDHPSRGLSNWSPKLIF.

Notes on this clone: The junction differs from germline at one of its ends, possibly a read error. J is TRDJ1 and V is TRDV1, with 9 bases lining up with TRDD2. This CDR3 region has 20 residues. Germline V lookup: CDR1 TSWWSYY, CDR2 QGS. CDR3 DNA sequence: TGTGCTCTTGGATCTCCTTCCTACGGAGACTGGTGGAGGGACACCGATAAACTCATCTTC. Residues: CALGSPSYGDWWRDTDKLIF.

The rearrangement uses TRDV1 and TRDJ1; a possible D gene is TRDD3 (6 bases). This CDR3 has 15 residues. The V and J ends lost 1 base and 8 bases respectively, with 17 bases between them. The germline V gene has CDR1 TSWWSYY and CDR2 QGS. DNA of the CDR3: TGTGCTCTTGGGGAACAGGCCCGCTGGGGAAAAAAACTCATCTTT. Protein product: CALGEQARWGKKLIF.

This rearrangement joins TRDV1 to TRDJ1; 11 positions match TRDD3. J lost 0 bases, V lost 6 bases, and 6 bases had no gene match. CDR3 length: 16 residues. CDR1 is TSWWSYY, CDR2 QGS, per germline. DNA of the CDR3: TGTGCTCTTGGCCCAAAACTGGGGGATAACACCGATAAACTCATCTTT. It translates to CALGPKLGDNTDKLIF.

This clone has just a few counts. V and J are TRDV1 and TRDJ1, with 10 positions matching TRDD3. V was pared by 4 bases and J by 3 bases, with 14 bases of the junction left unmatched. The V gene's germline CDR1 is TSWWSYY and CDR2 QGS. The CDR3 runs to 18 residues. CDR3 nucleotide sequence: TGTGCTCTTGGGGGGCTCTTCCTTAACTGGGGGATTTCCGATAAACTCATCTTT. Translating gives CALGGLFLNWGISDKLIF.

The chain recombines TRDV2 with TRDJ1; D may be TRDD2 (5 bases). With 6 bases removed from V and 6 bases from J, the gap between germline ends came to 10 bases. CDR1 GEAIGNYY and CDR2 EKD come from the germline V gene. This CDR3 has 11 amino acids. In nucleotides, the CDR3 is TGTGCCTGTCAACACTTCCATAAACTCATCTTT. Translation gives CACQHFHKLIF.

The J gene is TRDJ1, the V gene TRDV1, with D hard to call. The CDR3 consists of 12 residues. Trimming stripped 0 bases from V and 9 bases from J, with 8 bases between. Germline CDR1 TSWWSYY, CDR2 QGS. CDR3 coding DNA: TGTGCTCTTGGGGAACTAAGAAGGGAACTCATCTTT. This translates into CALGELRRELIF.

This clone appeared a few times. The chain recombines TRDV1 with TRDJ1; 9 bases align to TRDD3. The germline CDR1 and CDR2 sequences are TSWWSYY and QGS. V gave up 3 bases and J gave up 4 bases; unmatched junction bases: 21. The CDR3 is 20 amino acids. Here the CDR3 DNA reads TGTGCTCTTGGGGATCCCGCTCAGGAGGGGATACGCGTGCACAGCGATAAACTCATCTTT. Translation: CALGDPAQEGIRVHSDKLIF.

The chain carries TRDV1 and TRDJ1, with 9 bases fitting TRDD3. CDR1 and CDR2 (germline): TSWWSYY, QGS. V shed 3 bases and J 0 bases; nucleotides not matched to a gene: 20. The CDR3 totals 21 residues. As DNA, the CDR3 is TGTGCTCTTGGGGACCTTTCTGCTCGGCTACTGGGGGACCACTACACCGATAAACTCATCTTT. It yields the protein CALGDLSARLLGDHYTDKLIF.

The chain couples TRDV1 to TRDJ1; D is tentatively TRDD2 or TRDD3 (7 bases each). The CDR3 sequence is 17 residues long. Germline CDR1 is TSWWSYY and CDR2 is QGS. The V end was cut by 3 bases, the J end by 1 base, with 18 bases between. The DNA of the CDR3 is TGTGCTCTTGGGGAGGTTCCTACGGGATACCGCACCGATAAACTCATCTTT. Translating gives CALGEVPTGYRTDKLIF.

This clone was counted a few times. The chain links TRDV1 to TRDJ1; 9 bases agree with TRDD3. The V and J ends lost 0 bases and 2 bases, in that order; junction bases with no gene match: 34. The CDR3 sequence is 26 residues long. Germline V gives CDR1 TSWWSYY, CDR2 QGS. The DNA for the CDR3 is TGTGCTCTTGGGGAACTACCCCAGTGCGTTCGTGGTACTGGGGGAAGGGGTCGGTGTGGGACCGATAAACTCATCTTT. It translates to CALGELPQCVRGTGGRGRCGTDKLIF.

V is TRDV1 and J is TRDJ1, with D possibly TRDD3 on 5 matching bases. The CDR3 covers 17 residues. Trimming shortened V by 5 bases and J by 11 bases, and 30 bases separated the two germline ends. Germline-derived CDR1 and CDR2 are TSWWSYY and QGS. The CDR3 sequence is CALGQSRPWDLVVGLIF. The CDR3 coding sequence is TGTGCTCTTGGGCAGAGCCGCCCTTGGGATCTGGTTGTGGGGCTCATCTTT.

This clone was recorded a few times. The J gene is TRDJ1, the V gene TRDV1; 10 bases are shared with TRDD3. This CDR3 comprises 24 residues. Trimming at V came to 1 base and at J to 0 bases, leaving 26 bases not matched to a gene. The germline gives CDR1 TSWWSYY, CDR2 QGS. For the CDR3, the DNA is TGTGCTCTTGGGGAACCCTACCTACCCCGGGGTTTACTGGGGGATCGACCGTACACCGATAAACTCATCTTT. Amino acids: CALGEPYLPRGLLGDRPYTDKLIF.

This clone occurred a few times. V gene TRDV3 combines with J gene TRDJ1; 10 nucleotides agree with TRDD3. CDR3 length: 11 residues. Germline V CDR1 and CDR2: TVYSNPD, GDNSRS (reference sequence). V lost 4 bases to trimming and J lost 10 bases; unmatched junction nucleotides: 6. CDR3 in DNA: TGTGCCTCTACTGGGGGATGGGGACTCATCTTT. Translating gives CASTGGWGLIF.

This clone was counted between two and nine times. The rearrangement links TRDV1 to TRDJ1, with TRDD3 as a possible D gene (5 bases). The CDR3 consists of 16 residues. The germline CDR1 and CDR2 sequences are TSWWSYY and QGS. Trimming cost V 6 bases and J 0 bases, with 17 bases left between them. CDR3 amino acids: CALGRATWVYTDKLIF. The CDR3, as DNA: TGTGCTCTTGGACGCGCTACCTGGGTTTACACCGATAAACTCATCTTT.

This chain links TRDV1 with TRDJ1, with a possible D match to TRDD3 (6 bases). The germline V gene encodes CDR1 TSWWSYY and CDR2 QGS. There are 15 residues in the CDR3. V lost 6 bases and J lost 0, with 14 bases in between. CDR3 protein: CALGGYLKYTDKLIF. The CDR3 region has the DNA TGTGCTCTTGGAGGATACCTAAAGTACACCGATAAACTCATCTTT.

The gene calls are TRDV1 and TRDJ1; 9 nucleotides agree with TRDD2. The closer fit of TRDJ2 to the DNA end suggests the J call may be wrong. The CDR3 contains 21 residues. The germline V gene has CDR1 TSWWSYY and CDR2 QGS. The CDR3 region is CALGAGLPTLLGTSYTDKLFF. The CDR3 DNA is TGTGCTCTTGGGGCCGGCCTTCCTACACTCCTGGGGACATCGTACACCGATAAACTCTTCTTT.

In its sample, this clone was seen a few times. The genes are TRDV1 and TRDJ1, with D possibly TRDD2 on 5 matching bases. The V end was cut by 0 bases, the J end by 0 bases, with 32 bases between. The CDR3 is 23 amino acids. CDR1 is TSWWSYY, CDR2 QGS, per germline. The CDR3, as DNA: TGTGCTCTTGGGGAACTTGACTCCCCCATCCTAGGGGTCTACAAACTGTACACCGATAAACTCATCTTT. Its translation is CALGELDSPILGVYKLYTDKLIF.

The V and J genes are TRDV2 and TRDJ1; D may be TRDD3 (7 bases). The germline gives CDR1 GEAIGNYY, CDR2 EKD. Between the trimmed V and J ends, which lost 3 bases and 5 bases, there was a span of 27 bases. This CDR3 has 18 amino acids. The CDR3 nucleotides are TGTGCCTGTGACCCCCTTCCAACCGGGGGACCACTGGGGGATAAACTCATCTTT. Its protein product is CACDPLPTGGPLGDKLIF.

The rearrangement links TRDV1 to TRDJ1; no reliable D call. Germline lookup yields CDR1 TSWWSYY and CDR2 QGS. V lost 5 bases and J lost 3, with 34 bases in between. The CDR3 contains 21 residues. CDR3 protein: CALGLFLSPLPPRSGADKLIF. CDR3 coding DNA: TGTGCTCTTGGGCTTTTTCTTTCCCCTCTCCCTCCCCGGTCGGGAGCCGATAAACTCATCTTT.